This TCR beta chain was documented in a study of cytomegalovirus exposure and HLA in healthy donors. The donors (healthy individuals) were bone marrow donors. Study-wide findings and caveats: Data from an earlier analysis indicated that most TCR beta V segments were productive either about 90% or about 30% of the time.

This clone came up a few times. Its antigen is still unknown. Primers for the PCR totalled 60 Vbeta and 13 Jbeta. Measured with immunoSEQ multiplex PCR; TCRdb has only the in-frame clones, and not every one. The sample records under 200,000 clones, around 77% being singletons. The receptor was isolated from a female donor in good health and CMV-seronegative. Material: PBMCs.

CDR3 sequence: CASSLATTGANVLTF. CDR3 sequence (DNA): TGTGCCAGCAGTTTAGCAACAACTGGGGCCAACGTCCTGACTTTC. V and J are TRBV28 and TRBJ2-6; D not certain. Germline CDR1 is MDHEN and CDR2 is SYDVKM. The CDR3 is 15 amino acids. V was clipped by 2 bases and J by 2 bases, with 7 bases between them.